These 3 T cell receptor beta chains originate from one sample sequenced in a study of cytomegalovirus exposure and HLA in healthy donors. Both 60 Vbeta primers and 13 Jbeta primers went into the PCR. Only in-frame clones appear in the TCRdb table, and some are missing; sequencing was by immunoSEQ multiplex PCR. The sample gives about 200,000 clones, 70% of which show up once; 2% to 3% is in the top ten. Sequences were obtained from PBMCs. These receptors came from a man aged 35-49 years in good health and CMV-seropositive.

As DNA, the CDR3 is TGTGCCAGCAGCTCGCCGGGACAGGGGGCGCAGAACACTGAAGCTTTCTTT. Amino acids: CASSSPGQGAQNTEAFF. The chain links TRBV7-9 to TRBJ1-1; 12 bases fit TRBD1. The germline V gene has CDR1 SEHNR and CDR2 FQNEAQ (reference sequence). The CDR3 covers 17 residues. The V and J ends lost 4 bases and 1 base, in that order; junction bases with no gene match: 7.

This clone was recorded a few times. A read error may account for a junction end that differs from germline. V usage is TRBV7-2 and J usage is TRBJ1-1; 10 bases are shared with TRBD1. Germline CDR1 and CDR2: SGHTA and FQGNSA. The length of the CDR3 is 12 residues. CDR3 protein: CASSSRQGAGSF. DNA of the CDR3: TGTGCCAGCAGCTCAAGACAGGGGGCCGGATCCTTT.

The V and J genes are TRBV6-5 and TRBJ2-5; 7 bases are a match to TRBD2. The CDR3 has 13 amino acids. CDR1 is MNHEY and CDR2 is SVGAGI in the germline V gene. Trimming removed 10 bases from V and 4 bases from J; junction bases left unmatched: 9. The CDR3 loop reads CATALPGGETQYF. CDR3 bases: TGTGCCACCGCCCTTCCGGGGGGAGAGACCCAGTACTTC.